This passage covers 9 T cell receptor beta chains from one sample sequenced in a study of Tregs in tolerant kidney transplant recipients. The protocol was immunoSEQ multiplex PCR, while the TCRdb copy is restricted to in-frame clones and leaves out a portion. The table has 50,000 or so clones, about 90% seen once. The specimen sequenced was Tregs from blood. These receptors were obtained from a human donor in good health.

The rearrangement links TRBV6-5 to TRBJ1-2; D is undetermined. V lost 10 bases and J 7 bases, leaving 13 bases between the germline ends. The germline gives CDR1 MNHEY, CDR2 SVGAGI. The CDR3 loop spans 11 amino acids. In DNA form, the CDR3 reads TGTGCCACCATTACGGCGAGTGGCTACACCTTC. This gives the protein CATITASGYTF.

The V call is TRBV7-3, the J call TRBJ2-1; weak D call: TRBD2 (6 bases). Germline loops: CDR1 SGHTA, CDR2 FQGTGA. CDR3 length: 14 residues. Trimming removed 1 base at V and 4 bases at J, with 8 bases between. The CDR3 DNA reads as TGTGCCAGCAGCTTAAGTAGCGGATACAATGAGCAGTTCTTC. It codes for CASSLSSGYNEQFF. The entire variable domain, with the rest obtained from reference TRBV7-3 and TRBJ2-1, is as follows: GAGVSQTPSNKVTEKGKYVELRCDPISGHTALYWYRQSLGQGPEFLIYFQGTGAADDSGLPNDRFFAVRPEGSVSTLKIQRTERGDSAVYLCASSLSSGYNEQFFGPGTRLTVL.

The genes are TRBV5-1 and TRBJ1-2; a weak D match, TRBD1 (5 bases). The germline gives CDR1 SGHRS, CDR2 YFSETQ. Trimming removed 0 bases at V and 4 bases at J, with 10 bases between. The CDR3 is made up of 14 amino acids. The CDR3 coding sequence is TGCGCCAGCAGCTTGGTTGGGACGAGCTATGGCTACACCTTC. Translated: CASSLVGTSYGYTF.

This chain joins TRBV5-1 and TRBJ2-3, with TRBD2 as a possible D gene (5 bases). CDR3 size: 15 residues. Between the trimmed V and J ends, which lost 3 bases and 2 bases, there was a span of 13 bases. CDR1 is SGHRS, CDR2 YFSETQ, per germline. In DNA, the CDR3 is TGCGCCAGCAGCTCAGCGGCTACATACACAGATACGCAGTATTTT. It encodes CASSSAATYTDTQYF.

The chain recombines TRBV7-2 with TRBJ2-1; the match to TRBD2 covers 14 bases. The CDR3 has 16 residues. J was trimmed by 7 bases and V by 3 bases; bases with no gene match: 5. Germline-derived CDR1 and CDR2 are SGHTA and FQGNSA. The CDR3 protein is CASSLIRLAGGNEQFF. Here the CDR3 DNA reads TGTGCCAGCAGCTTGATCCGACTAGCGGGAGGGAATGAGCAGTTCTTC.

This chain links TRBV15 with TRBJ1-5; D is unclear. Germline CDR1 is LNHNV and CDR2 is YYDKDF (reference sequence). The CDR3 is made up of 15 amino acids. V dropped 4 bases and J dropped 2 bases, with 12 bases sitting between them. The CDR3 sequence is CATSTATVRNQPQHF. CDR3 DNA sequence: TGTGCCACCAGCACCGCGACTGTTCGCAATCAGCCCCAGCATTTT.

This chain joins TRBV15 and TRBJ1-2, with 8 bases identical to TRBD1. The J segment lost 0 bases and the V segment lost 5 bases, leaving 20 bases of the junction unmatched. Germline CDR1 reads LNHNV; CDR2 reads YYDKDF (reference sequence). CDR3 length equals 20 residues. CDR3 loop: CATSPRWSLGQGSANYGYTF. The CDR3 nucleotides are TGTGCCACCAGCCCTCGTTGGTCATTAGGACAGGGCTCAGCTAACTATGGCTACACCTTC.

The chain combines TRBV11-3 with TRBJ1-1; TRBD1 matches 7 bases. From germline, CDR1 is SGHNT and CDR2 YENEEA. This CDR3 region has 16 residues. Losses at the gene ends were 5 bases for V and 1 base for J; bases not matched to a gene: 10. The CDR3 spells CASSGTAGTENTEAFF. The CDR3 region has the DNA TGTGCCAGCAGCGGAACCGCCGGGACAGAGAACACTGAAGCTTTCTTT.

The rearrangement links TRBV19 to TRBJ2-7; D perhaps matches TRBD2 (5 bases). The V end lost 3 bases, the J end lost 7 bases, and 16 bases lay between the germline ends. This CDR3 contains 14 residues. CDR1 is LNHDA, CDR2 SQIVND, per germline (reference sequence). The CDR3 DNA sequence: TGTGCCAGTAGTATTGTTGGAGAGGGAAGTGAGCAGTACTTC. It yields the protein CASSIVGEGSEQYF. The full variable domain, rest sourced from reference TRBV19 and TRBJ2-7, is DGGITQSPKYLFRKEGQNVTLSCEQNLNHDAMYWYRQDPGQGLRLIYYSQIVNDFQKGDIAEGYSVSREKKESFPLTVTSAQKNPTAFYLCASSIVGEGSEQYFGPGTRLTVT.